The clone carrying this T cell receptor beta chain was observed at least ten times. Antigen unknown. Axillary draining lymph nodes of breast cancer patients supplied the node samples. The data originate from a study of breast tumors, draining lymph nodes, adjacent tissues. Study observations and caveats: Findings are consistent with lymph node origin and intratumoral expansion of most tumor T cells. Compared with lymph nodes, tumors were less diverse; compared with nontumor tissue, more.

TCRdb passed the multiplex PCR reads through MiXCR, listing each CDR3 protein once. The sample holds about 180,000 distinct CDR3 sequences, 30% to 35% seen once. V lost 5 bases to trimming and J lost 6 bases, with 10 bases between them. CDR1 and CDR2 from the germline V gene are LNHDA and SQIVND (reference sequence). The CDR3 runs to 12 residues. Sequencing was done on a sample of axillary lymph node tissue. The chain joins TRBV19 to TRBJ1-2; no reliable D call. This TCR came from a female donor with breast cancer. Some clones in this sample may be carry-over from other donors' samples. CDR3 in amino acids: CASSSKPNGYTF. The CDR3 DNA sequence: TGTGCCAGTAGTTCCAAACCCAATGGCTACACCTTC.